Here is one T cell receptor (beta chain) with its context. It has no known antigen specificity. No much larger clone exists at a distance of one base, and base qualities are not known. The data were obtained in a study of patients and donors after allogeneic stem cell transplantation (dated by TCRdb to about 2020). At the junction V is shortened by 3 bases and J by 8 bases; bases outside the gene matches: 3. The CDR3 holds 13 amino acids from the cysteine to the phenylalanine. CDR3 DNA is the only sequence kept; it has 39 bases, read in frame from the first base. Looking up the germline V gene (reference sequence) yields CDR1 DFQATT and CDR2 SNEGSKA. Library preparation employed RT-PCR. The run used a NextSeq 550. The raw public data were reprocessed by TCRdb itself: fastp quality trimming at Q25, MiXCR clonotype calling, in-frame beta chains only. Here each entry gathers all rows of one CDR3 protein and keeps the most common genes and DNA. For this sample there are roughly 250,000 distinct CDR3 sequences; 13% to 15% appear just once. The ten most abundant clones make up 9.5% to 13% of the sample.

The sequence derives from a human donor who was either an allogeneic HSCT recipient or a stem cell or donor lymphocyte infusion donor (not recorded which). It is not recorded whose cells these are; they may come from a transplant donor. Sequenced sample: blood, either unsorted or a sorted T cell fraction (not recorded which). This sequence uses TRBV20-1 and TRBJ2-2, with TRBD2 identical over 10 junction bases. The CDR3 region: CSASSSGRGELFF. The DNA sequence is as follows: TGCAGTGCTAGCTCTAGCGGGAGAGGGGAGCTGTTTTTT.